This T cell receptor (beta chain) was obtained from a study of blood T cell repertoires in COVID-19. Study as a whole: Samples came from the United States, Italy and Spain, spanning acute and convalescent COVID-19. T cells, B-cell-depleted T cells, or PBMCs provided the cDNA or gDNA that served as material.

How the authors handled the data: Amplification of reference gene primers was used by the study to estimate nucleated cell counts. Measured with immunoSEQ multiplex PCR; TCRdb has only the in-frame clones, and not every one. From that table come the V and J calls and clone size; the DNA was used to work out D and trimming. The sample records tens of thousands of clones, more than 80% being singletons. Germline loops: CDR1 GTSNPN, CDR2 SVGIG (reference sequence). V was cut by 2 bases and J by 0 bases, with 14 bases left in between. CDR3 length equals 17 residues. The source is an elderly woman with acute or convalescent COVID-19. V and J are TRBV30 and TRBJ2-6, with a tentative D call TRBD1 (5 bases). Sequencing was done on a sample of peripheral blood. CDR3 in amino acids: CAWSRGRASSGANVLTF. The CDR3 coding sequence is TGTGCCTGGAGTAGGGGCAGGGCGAGCTCTGGGGCCAACGTCCTGACTTTC.